One sample yielded the 25 T cell receptor beta chains listed below, sequenced in a study of blood T cell repertoires in COVID-19 (dated by TCRdb to 2018 to 2020). Receptor amplification or capture employed the immunoSEQ multiplex PCR assay. TCRdb carries this immuneACCESS record with in-frame sequences only. Its versions omit some clonotypes, under half of them owing to an unresolved V gene in the studies checked, with the rest unexplained. The sample table lists 95,000 or so clones, less than 85% of them with a count of one. The ten largest clones capture approximately 24% of the sample. The specimen sequenced was peripheral blood. These TCRs come from a human donor in a cohort sampled during active COVID-19.

The rearrangement links TRBV6-5 to TRBJ2-1; TRBD2 aligns across 8 bases. CDR3 length: 14 residues. Losses at the gene ends were 6 bases for V and 1 base for J; bases not matched to a gene: 2. CDR1 is MNHEY, CDR2 SVGAGI, per germline. The CDR3 is CASRSGRSYNEQFF. For the CDR3, the DNA is TGTGCCAGCAGAAGCGGGAGATCCTACAATGAGCAGTTCTTC.

V usage is TRBV4-3 and J usage is TRBJ1-1; D not certain. This CDR3 is built from 14 residues. Germline assignment: CDR1 LGHNA and CDR2 YSLEER. The V end was cut by 0 bases, the J end by 0 bases, with 5 bases between. This CDR3 is CASSQDRVNTEAFF. The CDR3 bases are TGCGCCAGCAGCCAAGATCGGGTGAACACTGAAGCTTTCTTT.

This clone has only a few counts. The gene calls are TRBV2 and TRBJ1-1; 7 bases fit TRBD1. J gave up 1 base and V 8 bases, and 10 bases lay outside the gene matches. Germline V lookup: CDR1 SNHLY, CDR2 FYNNEI. The CDR3 totals 15 residues. The CDR3 DNA reads as TGTGCCAGCCGTCGGGACAGCCTCTCGAACACTGAAGCTTTCTTT. Protein: CASRRDSLSNTEAFF.

This chain connects TRBV15 to TRBJ2-7; D call uncertain. From germline, CDR1 is LNHNV and CDR2 YYDKDF (reference sequence). The CDR3 has 12 residues. V lost 1 base and J lost 6, with 7 bases in between. Here the CDR3 DNA reads TGTGCCACCAGCAGAGTTGGGCGCGAGCAGTACTTC. The encoded protein is CATSRVGREQYF. Full variable domain (missing parts from reference TRBV15 and TRBJ2-7): DAMVIQNPRYQVTQFGKPVTLSCSQTLNHNVMYWYQQKSSQAPKLLFHYYDKDFNNEADTPDNFQSRRPNTSFCFLDIRSPGLGDTAMYLCATSRVGREQYFGPGTRLTVT.

This rearrangement joins TRBV5-1 to TRBJ2-5, with 9 bases aligning to TRBD1. The CDR3 has 14 residues. The germline V gene has CDR1 SGHRS and CDR2 YFSETQ. After removal of 4 bases from V and 6 bases from J, the junction contained 7 bases not matched to a gene. DNA for the CDR3: TGCGCCAGCAGCATATCCGGGACAGGGCAGACCCAGTACTTC. It encodes CASSISGTGQTQYF.

This clone has more than one count but fewer than ten. This chain joins TRBV5-4 and TRBJ2-7; 7 bases map to TRBD1. Germline-derived CDR1 and CDR2 are SGHNT and YYREEE (reference sequence). This CDR3 has 13 residues. J was trimmed by 3 bases and V by 8 bases; bases with no gene match: 8. This CDR3 reads CASHPRDSYEQYF. In nucleotides, the CDR3 is TGTGCCAGTCACCCTCGGGACAGCTACGAGCAGTACTTC.

The CDR3 DNA follows: TGTGCCAGCAGCGACAGGAGCTCCTACGAGCAGTACTTC. Translated: CASSDRSSYEQYF. V gene TRBV12-3 or TRBV12-4 combines with J gene TRBJ2-7, with D perhaps TRBD1 (6 bases). The CDR3 totals 13 residues. Trimming removed 6 bases from V and 0 bases from J, with 9 bases in between.

This clone came up a few times. CDR3 bases: TGTGCCAGCAGCAAAGACTCAGGGGATGATGAAGCTTTCTTT. It yields the protein CASSKDSGDDEAFF. V usage is TRBV21-1 and J usage is TRBJ1-1; the table's TRBD1 call for D was not verified on the DNA. TRBV21-1 is noted as a pseudogene. This CDR3 is 14 amino acids long.

The V call is TRBV5-4, the J call TRBJ2-4; TRBD2 might be the D (6 bases). V lost 4 bases, J lost 15 bases, and 17 bases lay in between. Germline values: CDR1 SGHNT, CDR2 YYREEE (reference sequence). The CDR3 loop spans 12 amino acids. The CDR3 reads CASSRGWGRTYF. CDR3 coding DNA: TGTGCCAGCAGCCGGGGTTGGGGGAGGACGTACTTC.

The rearrangement uses TRBV5-1 and TRBJ1-1; D possibly corresponds to TRBD1 (6 bases). Trimming removed 7 bases at V and 2 bases at J, with 15 bases between. Looked up from germline, CDR1 is SGHRS and CDR2 is YFSETQ. This CDR3 region has 14 residues. CDR3 protein: CASERGDINTEAFF. CDR3 DNA sequence: TGCGCCAGCGAAAGAGGGGACATAAACACTGAAGCTTTCTTT.

The gene calls are TRBV9 and TRBJ2-5; tentative D call: TRBD1 (5 bases). In germline, CDR1 is SGDLS, CDR2 YYNGEE. With 0 bases removed from V and 4 bases from J, the gap between germline ends came to 10 bases. CDR3 size: 14 residues. The CDR3 reads CASSVVPQGETQYF. CDR3 DNA sequence: TGTGCCAGCAGCGTAGTACCCCAGGGAGAGACCCAGTACTTC.

The chain carries TRBV27 and TRBJ1-4; D is possibly TRBD1 (6 bases). Between the trimmed V and J ends, which lost 2 bases and 6 bases, there was a span of 10 bases. CDR1 and CDR2 from the germline V gene are MNHEY and SMNVEV (reference sequence). The CDR3 contains 14 residues. The CDR3 DNA is TGTGCCAGCAGTTTACAGGGGCTCGATGAAAAACTGTTTTTT. Its translation: CASSLQGLDEKLFF. The full variable domain, completed using reference TRBV27 and TRBJ1-4, is EAQVTQNPRYLITVTGKKLTVTCSQNMNHEYMSWYRQDPGLGLRQIYYSMNVEVTDKGDVPEGYKVSRKEKRNFPLILESPSPNQTSLYFCASSLQGLDEKLFFGSGTQLSVL.

The chain uses TRBV11-2 and TRBJ2-1; possible D gene TRBD2, 6 bases. Between the trimmed V and J ends, which lost 1 base and 5 bases, there was a span of 12 bases. There are 15 residues in the CDR3. The germline gives CDR1 SGHAT, CDR2 FQNNGV. CDR3 amino acids: CASSLGQGLNNEQFF. For the CDR3, the DNA is TGTGCCAGCAGCTTAGGGCAGGGACTTAACAATGAGCAGTTCTTC.

The CDR3 reads CASSGGLAGGSEQYF. CDR3 DNA: TGTGCCAGCAGCGGCGGACTAGCGGGAGGCAGCGAGCAGTACTTC. The V gene is TRBV11-2, the J gene TRBJ2-7; 14 positions match TRBD2. The CDR3 totals 15 residues. The V gene's germline CDR1 is SGHAT and CDR2 FQNNGV. V was pared by 5 bases and J by 6 bases, with 6 bases of the junction left unmatched.

This rearrangement joins TRBV6-1 to TRBJ1-5, with D unclear. There are 16 residues in the CDR3. V was clipped by 2 bases and J by 2 bases, with 13 bases between them. CDR1 is MNHNS and CDR2 is SASEGT in the germline V gene. The CDR3 sequence is CASSELASRGNQPQHF. CDR3 nucleotides: TGTGCCAGCAGTGAATTGGCCTCTCGGGGCAATCAGCCCCAGCATTTT.

The chain links TRBV27 to TRBJ2-7, with D possibly being TRBD1 (6 bases). Trimming removed 3 bases from V and 2 bases from J, with 26 bases in between. Germline CDR1 and CDR2: MNHEY and SMNVEV (reference sequence). This CDR3 is built from 19 residues. CDR3: CASSFRAPSGTPSPYEQYF. The CDR3 DNA reads TGTGCCAGCAGTTTTCGGGCCCCCTCTGGGACACCCTCGCCCTACGAGCAGTACTTC.

This clone was recorded once. The chain joins TRBV7-9 to TRBJ2-1; possibly TRBD1 for D (7 bases). CDR3 length equals 14 residues. V lost 5 bases, J lost 1 base, and 9 bases lay in between. Germline V gene data show CDR1 as SEHNR and CDR2 as FQNEAQ (reference sequence). The DNA for the CDR3 is TGTGCCAGCAGCGCGGGACAGTCCTACAATGAGCAGTTCTTC. The encoded protein is CASSAGQSYNEQFF.

The chain couples TRBV5-1 to TRBJ2-6; 7 nucleotides agree with TRBD1. Germline CDR1 is SGHRS and CDR2 is YFSETQ. This CDR3 has 15 amino acids. V was clipped by 1 base and J by 2 bases; unmatched bases: 0. Here the CDR3 reads CASSLTGAGANVLTF. DNA for the CDR3: TGCGCCAGCAGCTTGACAGGGGCTGGGGCCAACGTCCTGACTTTC.

V usage is TRBV7-3 and J usage is TRBJ2-1; tentatively, D is TRBD2 (6 bases). The CDR3 runs 17 residues. Between the trimmed V and J ends, which lost 1 base and 6 bases, there was a span of 19 bases. The V gene's germline CDR1 is SGHTA and CDR2 FQGTGA. DNA for the CDR3: TGTGCCAGCAGCTTAAGAGGGACCTCCGGGACTTTCAATGAGCAGTTCTTC. It codes for CASSLRGTSGTFNEQFF.

This clone is a singleton in its sample. This chain links TRBV23-1 with TRBJ1-2; no definite D call. TRBV23-1 is annotated as an ORF whose role is uncertain. CDR3 length: 17 residues. The V end lost 2 bases, the J end lost 8 bases, and 24 bases lay between the germline ends. The CDR3 here is CASSQPRLNSLIWGYTF. The CDR3 DNA is TGCGCCAGCAGTCAACCCCGGTTGAACAGTTTAATTTGGGGCTACACCTTC.

V is TRBV28 and J is TRBJ1-1; 8 bases fit TRBD1. The V gene end was trimmed by 6 bases and the J gene end by 4 bases; junction bases not matched to a gene: 7. The length of the CDR3 is 14 residues. CDR1 and CDR2 from the germline V gene are MDHEN and SYDVKM. CDR3 nucleotides: TGTGCCAGCAGACCCCAGGGGGCTGTCACTGAAGCTTTCTTT. Protein sequence: CASRPQGAVTEAFF.

V gene TRBV7-9 combines with J gene TRBJ2-1; D gene uncertain. From germline, CDR1 is SEHNR and CDR2 FQNEAQ (reference sequence). This CDR3 region has 18 residues. Trimming stripped 1 base from V and 2 bases from J, with 18 bases between. The CDR3 DNA reads TGTGCCAGCAGCTTAGATTTCTCCTCCGGTGGAGCCTACAATGAGCAGTTCTTC. As protein: CASSLDFSSGGAYNEQFF.

The genes are TRBV11-2 and TRBJ2-7; D is perhaps TRBD2 (5 bases). Trimming cost V 5 bases and J 6 bases, with 20 bases left between them. CDR3 size: 15 residues. The germline gives CDR1 SGHAT, CDR2 FQNNGV. CDR3 sequence: CASSQQILAGREQYF. The CDR3 nucleotides are TGTGCCAGCAGCCAACAGATTCTAGCCGGGCGCGAGCAGTACTTC. The full variable domain, rest sourced from reference TRBV11-2 and TRBJ2-7, is EAGVAQSPRYKIIEKRQSVAFWCNPISGHATLYWYQQILGQGPKLLIQFQNNGVVDDSQLPKDRFSAERLKGVDSTLKIQPAKLEDSAVYLCASSQQILAGREQYFGPGTRLTVT.

This chain joins TRBV11-2 and TRBJ1-2; the match to TRBD1 covers 7 bases. This CDR3 has 15 amino acids. Germline trimming cut 5 bases from V and 8 bases from J; bases unmatched to any gene: 14. From germline, CDR1 is SGHAT and CDR2 FQNNGV. This CDR3 reads CASSTLSQGGKGYTF. For the CDR3, the DNA is TGTGCCAGCAGCACCTTATCTCAGGGGGGCAAGGGCTACACCTTC.

The chain recombines TRBV27 with TRBJ2-1; 12 bases line up with TRBD2. This CDR3 comprises 15 residues. V was pared by 7 bases and J by 5 bases, with 6 bases of the junction left unmatched. Germline CDR1 MNHEY, CDR2 SMNVEV (reference sequence). The DNA of the CDR3 is TGTGCCAGCACGACTAGCGGGAGTGTCAACAATGAGCAGTTCTTC. It codes for CASTTSGSVNNEQFF.